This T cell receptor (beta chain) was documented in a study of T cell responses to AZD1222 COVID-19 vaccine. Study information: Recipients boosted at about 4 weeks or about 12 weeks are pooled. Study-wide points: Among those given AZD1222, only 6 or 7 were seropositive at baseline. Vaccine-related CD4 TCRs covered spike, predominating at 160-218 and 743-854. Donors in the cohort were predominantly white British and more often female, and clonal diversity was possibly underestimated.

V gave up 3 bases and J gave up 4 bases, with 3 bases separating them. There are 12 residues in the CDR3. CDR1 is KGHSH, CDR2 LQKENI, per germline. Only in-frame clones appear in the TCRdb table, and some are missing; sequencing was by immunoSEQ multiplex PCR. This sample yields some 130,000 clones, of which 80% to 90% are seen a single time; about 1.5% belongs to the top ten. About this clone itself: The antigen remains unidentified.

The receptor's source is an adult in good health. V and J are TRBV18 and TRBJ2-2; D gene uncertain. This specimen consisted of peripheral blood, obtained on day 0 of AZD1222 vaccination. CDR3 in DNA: TGTGCCAGCTCACCCAGCACCGGGGAGCTGTTTTTT. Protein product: CASSPSTGELFF.